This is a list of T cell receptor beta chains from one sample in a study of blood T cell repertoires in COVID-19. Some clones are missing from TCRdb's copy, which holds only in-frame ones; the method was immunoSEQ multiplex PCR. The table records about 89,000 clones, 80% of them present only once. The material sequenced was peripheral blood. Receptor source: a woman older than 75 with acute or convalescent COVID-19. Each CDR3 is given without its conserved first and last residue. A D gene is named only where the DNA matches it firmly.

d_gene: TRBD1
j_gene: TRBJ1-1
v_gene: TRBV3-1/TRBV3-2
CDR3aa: ASSPRTGVYMGTEAF

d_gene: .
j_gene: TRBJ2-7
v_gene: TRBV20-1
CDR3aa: SASSSFRQHQSYEQY

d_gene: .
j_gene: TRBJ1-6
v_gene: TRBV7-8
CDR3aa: ASSYIAGSPLH

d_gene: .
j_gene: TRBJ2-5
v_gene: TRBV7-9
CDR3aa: ASSTGSRLETQY

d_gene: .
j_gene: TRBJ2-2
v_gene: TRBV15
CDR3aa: ATSKGGTSNTGELF

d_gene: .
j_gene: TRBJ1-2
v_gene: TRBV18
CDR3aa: ASSPSGIPGYT

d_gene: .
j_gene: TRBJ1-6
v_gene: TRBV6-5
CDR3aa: ASNRTPAYNSPLH

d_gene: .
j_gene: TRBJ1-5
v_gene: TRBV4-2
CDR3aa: ASSQYHAKTGLENQPQH

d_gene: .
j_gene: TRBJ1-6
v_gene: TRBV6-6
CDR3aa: ASSPSQGSSYNSPLH

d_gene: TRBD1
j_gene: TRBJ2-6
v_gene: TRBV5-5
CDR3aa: ASSSSGTGASGANVLT

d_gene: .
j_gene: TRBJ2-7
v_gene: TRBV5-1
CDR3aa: ASSSGQSLGEQY

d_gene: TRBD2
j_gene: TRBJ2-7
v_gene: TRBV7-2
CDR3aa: ASSKGLAGFMNYEQY

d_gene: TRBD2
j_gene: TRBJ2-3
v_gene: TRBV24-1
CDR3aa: ATSDRGTSGSLSDTQY

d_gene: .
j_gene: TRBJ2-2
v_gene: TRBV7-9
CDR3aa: ASSSGHGGVTGELF

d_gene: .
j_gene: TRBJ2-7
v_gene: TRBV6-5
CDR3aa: ASRRSTNSYEQY

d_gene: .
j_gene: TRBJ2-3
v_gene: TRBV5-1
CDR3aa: ASSLWRGTDTQY

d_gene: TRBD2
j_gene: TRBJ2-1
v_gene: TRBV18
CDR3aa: ASSRGPGTSGSGSYNEQF

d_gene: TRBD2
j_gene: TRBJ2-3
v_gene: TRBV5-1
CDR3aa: ASSSRLAGNTDTQY

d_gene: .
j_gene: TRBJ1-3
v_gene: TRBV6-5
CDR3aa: ASSYSLTGSGNTIY

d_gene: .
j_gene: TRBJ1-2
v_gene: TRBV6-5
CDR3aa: ASSPPQHQTYGYT

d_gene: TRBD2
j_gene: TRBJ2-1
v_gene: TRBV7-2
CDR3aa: ASSLAPTSGGAKF

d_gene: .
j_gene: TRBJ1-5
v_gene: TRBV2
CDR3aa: ASNSNSNQPQH

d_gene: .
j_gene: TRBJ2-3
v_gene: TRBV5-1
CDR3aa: ASRTATTDTQY

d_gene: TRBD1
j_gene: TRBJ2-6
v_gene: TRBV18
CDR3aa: ASSSYSGTGSTGANVLT

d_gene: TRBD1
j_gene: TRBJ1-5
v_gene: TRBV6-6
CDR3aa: ASSTPGQGESQPQH

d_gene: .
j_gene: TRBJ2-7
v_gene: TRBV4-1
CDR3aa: ASSQEDRAFEQY

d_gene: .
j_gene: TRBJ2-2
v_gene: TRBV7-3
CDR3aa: ASSLMAGKNTGELF

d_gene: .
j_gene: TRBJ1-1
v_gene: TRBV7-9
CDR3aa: ASSLQGTSRNTEAF

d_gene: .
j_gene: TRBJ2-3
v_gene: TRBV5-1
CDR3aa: ASSPLSPADTQY

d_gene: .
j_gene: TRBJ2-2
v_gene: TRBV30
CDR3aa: AWGLGELF